The 30 T cell receptor beta chains below come from one sample, sequenced in a study of blood T cell repertoires in COVID-19. Using immunoSEQ multiplex PCR, the repertoire was profiled, and TCRdb retains in-frame clones only, with some absent. This sample has more than 85,000 clones; about 84% occur once, and the top ten carry more than 20%. Sequencing was carried out using peripheral blood. Source of these receptors: a human donor in a cohort sampled during active COVID-19.

This sequence joins TRBV11-2 and TRBJ2-3, with D perhaps matching TRBD2 (7 bases). Germline CDR1 reads SGHAT; CDR2 reads FQNNGV. Trimming shortened V by 5 bases and J by 4 bases, and 19 bases separated the two germline ends. CDR3 length equals 16 residues. This CDR3 is CASSPGVGGRSDTQYF. CDR3 nucleotides: TGTGCCAGCAGCCCAGGGGTGGGAGGGAGGTCAGATACGCAGTATTTT.

The chain uses TRBV6-5 and TRBJ1-2, with 10 bases matching TRBD1. This CDR3 is built from 15 residues. Germline-derived CDR1 and CDR2 are MNHEY and SVGAGI. The V gene end was trimmed by 8 bases and the J gene end by 4 bases; junction bases not matched to a gene: 10. The CDR3 DNA reads TGTGCCAGCGCGATAGACAGGGGGCAAGGCTATGGCTACACCTTC. Amino acids: CASAIDRGQGYGYTF.

The V and J genes are TRBV5-5 and TRBJ1-1, with D unclear. V was trimmed by 5 bases and J by 5 bases, leaving 16 bases between them. Germline-derived CDR1 and CDR2 are SGHKS and YYEKEE (reference sequence). The CDR3 has 14 amino acids. The CDR3, as DNA: TGTGCCAGCAGTGGCCAGGTGGTTGGAACTGAAGCTTTCTTT. Protein sequence: CASSGQVVGTEAFF.

The CDR3 nucleotides read TGTGCCAGCAGCGACGACGGGGGGGGCACCGGGGAGCTGTTTTTT. It is translated as CASSDDGGGTGELFF. The chain uses TRBV6-2 or TRBV6-3 and TRBJ2-2; 8 nucleotides line up with TRBD2. Germline V CDR1 and CDR2: MNHEY, SVGEGT. V was clipped by 6 bases and J by 4 bases; unmatched bases: 7. CDR3 length equals 15 residues.

The V call is TRBV9, the J call TRBJ2-1; 10 positions match TRBD2. V was clipped by 0 bases and J by 0 bases; unmatched bases: 15. Germline V gene lookup returns CDR1 SGDLS and CDR2 YYNGEE. The CDR3 contains 21 residues. CDR3 residues: CASSVGPRVSGRPSSYNEQFF. The CDR3 coding sequence is TGTGCCAGCAGCGTAGGCCCTCGGGTTAGCGGGAGGCCGAGCTCCTACAATGAGCAGTTCTTC. The full variable domain, with the rest looked up from reference TRBV9 and TRBJ2-1, is DSGVTQTPKHLITATGQRVTLRCSPRSGDLSVYWYQQSLDQGLQFLIQYYNGEERAKGNILERFSAQQFPDLHSELNLSSLELGDSALYFCASSVGPRVSGRPSSYNEQFFGPGTRLTVL.

The chain has TRBV6-5 and TRBJ1-4; D is uncertain. The CDR3 length is 14 residues. The germline gives CDR1 MNHEY, CDR2 SVGAGI. The germline V and J ends were trimmed by 2 bases and 6 bases, with 10 bases remaining between them. CDR3 in amino acids: CASSYEHPDEKLFF. The CDR3 DNA sequence: TGTGCCAGCAGTTACGAGCACCCGGATGAAAAACTGTTTTTT.

V usage is TRBV19 and J usage is TRBJ2-1; 9 bases fit TRBD1. V was pared by 5 bases and J by 2 bases, with 7 bases of the junction left unmatched. The CDR3 loop spans 16 amino acids. CDR1 and CDR2 (germline): LNHDA, SQIVND (reference sequence). Here the CDR3 DNA reads TGTGCCAGTAGTCCCCGCCGGGACAGGGCCTACAATGAGCAGTTCTTC. Translated, it gives CASSPRRDRAYNEQFF.

This sequence joins TRBV15 and TRBJ2-6; no reliable D call. This CDR3 contains 16 residues. V was shortened by 1 base and J by 0 bases, with 7 bases between the two germline ends. CDR1 and CDR2 (germline): LNHNV, YYDKDF (reference sequence). As DNA, the CDR3 is TGTGCCACCAGCAGAGCTATCGGCTCTGGGGCCAACGTCCTGACTTTC. Protein sequence: CATSRAIGSGANVLTF. The full variable domain, in which reference TRBV15 and TRBJ2-6 provide the parts outside the CDR3, is DAMVIQNPRYQVTQFGKPVTLSCSQTLNHNVMYWYQQKSSQAPKLLFHYYDKDFNNEADTPDNFQSRRPNTSFCFLDIRSPGLGDTAMYLCATSRAIGSGANVLTFGAGSRLTVL.

The chain combines TRBV5-5 with TRBJ2-3, with a tentative D call TRBD2 (6 bases). This CDR3 comprises 16 residues. Germline V gene sequence: CDR1 SGHKS, CDR2 YYEKEE (reference sequence). Trimming removed 0 bases at V and 2 bases at J, with 13 bases between. DNA of the CDR3: TGTGCCAGCAGCTTGGGATCGGACTATTTCACAGATACGCAGTATTTT. Translation gives CASSLGSDYFTDTQYF.

This clone was observed at least ten times. The V and J genes are TRBV27 and TRBJ2-1; D gene uncertain. CDR1 MNHEY and CDR2 SMNVEV come from the germline V gene (reference sequence). V lost 4 bases to trimming and J lost 2 bases, with 6 bases between them. CDR3 length: 13 residues. The CDR3 here is CASSSAPYNEQFF. In DNA, the CDR3 is TGTGCCAGCAGTTCTGCGCCCTACAATGAGCAGTTCTTC.

The genes are TRBV5-6 and TRBJ2-3; TRBD1 matches at 9 bases. The CDR3 spans 17 residues. Per the germline V gene, CDR1 is SGHDT and CDR2 is YYEEEE. V dropped 0 bases and J dropped 8; count of bases not matched to a gene: 13. The chain's CDR3 is CASSLGFDRGRESTQYF. CDR3 DNA sequence: TGTGCCAGCAGCTTGGGTTTCGACAGGGGGAGGGAGAGTACGCAGTATTTT.

This CDR3 reads CASSRVSYTQYF. The CDR3 coding sequence is TGTGCCAGCAGCCGGGTCAGCTATACGCAGTATTTT. The V and J genes are TRBV11-2 and TRBJ2-3; D ambiguous. Trimming removed 5 bases from V and 7 bases from J, with 10 bases in between. This CDR3 is 12 amino acids long. CDR1 is SGHAT, CDR2 FQNNGV, per germline.

The chain links TRBV7-8 to TRBJ2-1; the match to TRBD1 covers 9 bases. The CDR3 covers 14 residues. Unmatched junction bases numbered 5, after V lost 4 bases and J lost 7 bases. CDR1 is SGHVS and CDR2 is FQNEAQ in the germline V gene. DNA of the CDR3: TGTGCCAGCAGCTGGGGACAGGGCCAGAATGAGCAGTTCTTC. Amino acids: CASSWGQGQNEQFF. Variable domain in full (rest from reference TRBV7-8 and TRBJ2-1): GAGVSQSPRYKVAKRGQDVALRCDPISGHVSLFWYQQALGQGPEFLTYFQNEAQLDKSGLPSDRFFAERPEGSVSTLKIQRTQQEDSAVYLCASSWGQGQNEQFFGPGTRLTVL.

This chain uses TRBV18 with TRBJ2-7; D uncertain. The CDR3 extends over 14 amino acids. CDR1 KGHSH and CDR2 LQKENI come from the germline V gene. V lost 2 bases to trimming and J lost 6 bases, with 14 bases between them. CDR3 residues: CASSPGVERGEQYF. CDR3 coding DNA: TGTGCCAGCTCACCAGGAGTAGAGCGAGGCGAGCAGTACTTC. Drawing the rest from reference TRBV18 and TRBJ2-7, the complete variable domain is NAGVMQNPRHLVRRRGQEARLRCSPMKGHSHVYWYRQLPEEGLKFMVYLQKENIIDESGMPKERFSAEFPKEGPSILRIQQVVRGDSAAYFCASSPGVERGEQYFGPGTRLTVT.

The chain links TRBV5-8 to TRBJ1-2; D is possibly TRBD1 (6 bases). Trimming took 8 bases from V and 2 from J, leaving 19 bases between them. CDR1 is SGHTS, CDR2 YDEGEE, per germline. This CDR3 is 15 amino acids long. CDR3 DNA sequence: TGTGCCAGTGTCCTACCCGGACAGACAAACTATGGCTACACCTTC. Residues: CASVLPGQTNYGYTF.

The chain employs TRBV7-3 and TRBJ2-2; 11 nucleotides line up with TRBD1. The V and J ends lost 1 base and 6 bases, in that order; junction bases with no gene match: 4. This CDR3 comprises 16 residues. Germline values: CDR1 SGHTA, CDR2 FQGTGA. The CDR3 loop reads CASSLNPGQGAGELFF. In DNA, the CDR3 is TGTGCCAGCAGCTTAAATCCGGGACAGGGGGCCGGGGAGCTGTTTTTT.

This rearrangement joins TRBV5-5 to TRBJ2-1, with D tentatively TRBD1 (6 bases). Germline loops: CDR1 SGHKS, CDR2 YYEKEE (reference sequence). Trimming pared 3 bases from V and 9 bases from J, leaving 10 bases between. CDR3 length equals 12 residues. Here the CDR3 DNA reads TGTGCCAGCAGCTCCCAGGGGTCTGAGCAGTTCTTC. It specifies CASSSQGSEQFF.

This clone showed up just a few times. CDR3 DNA: TGTGCCAGCAGTCCGACAGGGGTGTCGGAGCCCCAGCATTTT. Translated: CASSPTGVSEPQHF. The chain joins TRBV6-2 or TRBV6-3 to TRBJ1-5; 8 bases are shared with TRBD1. The CDR3 covers 14 residues. Germline CDR1 is MNHEY and CDR2 is SVGEGT. V lost 5 bases, J lost 8 bases, and 8 bases stayed unmatched.

In regard to this clone: Other DNA sequences from this sample encode an identical CDR3 as well. This sequence joins TRBV19 and TRBJ2-7; TRBD1 matches 10 bases. This CDR3 has 13 amino acids. The V segment lost 1 base and the J segment 6 bases; nucleotides outside the gene matches: 0. Germline assignment: CDR1 LNHDA and CDR2 SQIVND (reference sequence). CDR3: CASSIGTGGEQYF. The CDR3 DNA follows: TGTGCCAGTAGTATAGGGACAGGGGGCGAGCAGTACTTC.

The chain combines TRBV14 with TRBJ1-1, with D unresolved. The CDR3 has 14 residues. Germline V CDR1 and CDR2: SGHDN, FVKESK. Trimming took 3 bases from V and 11 from J, leaving 19 bases between them. CDR3 sequence: CASSQAGGRRAAFF. For the CDR3, the DNA is TGTGCCAGCAGCCAGGCGGGAGGTCGAAGAGCGGCTTTCTTT.

In this sample, this clone turned up a few times. This chain uses TRBV7-9 with TRBJ2-1, with TRBD2 matching 10 bases. The V gene's germline CDR1 is SEHNR and CDR2 FQNEAQ (reference sequence). The CDR3 is 15 amino acids. Trimming at V came to 4 bases and at J to 10 bases, leaving 10 bases not matched to a gene. This CDR3 reads CASSSLGLAGEEQFF. The CDR3 DNA follows: TGTGCCAGCAGCTCCCTGGGCCTAGCGGGGGAGGAGCAGTTCTTC.

The J gene is TRBJ1-3, the V gene TRBV6-5, with D unresolved. The CDR3 extends over 16 amino acids. The V end lost 2 bases, the J end lost 0 bases, and 11 bases lay between the germline ends. Germline lookup yields CDR1 MNHEY and CDR2 SVGAGI. CDR3 region: CASSYSAVRSGNTIYF. The CDR3 nucleotides are TGTGCCAGCAGTTACAGCGCAGTCCGCTCTGGAAACACCATATATTTT.

The CDR3 bases are TGTGCCAGCAGTCGGACTAGCCTGAACACCGGGGAGCTGTTTTTT. Protein: CASSRTSLNTGELFF. V usage is TRBV6-5 and J usage is TRBJ2-2; 8 nucleotides line up with TRBD2. The germline V gene has CDR1 MNHEY and CDR2 SVGAGI. V lost 5 bases to trimming and J lost 1 base; unmatched junction nucleotides: 3. The CDR3 consists of 15 residues.

This chain joins TRBV6-5 and TRBJ2-7; the D is unclear. Germline CDR1 is MNHEY and CDR2 is SVGAGI. This CDR3 has 14 residues. V lost 4 bases, J lost 7 bases, and 17 bases lay in between. CDR3 nucleotides: TGTGCCAGCAGTTCCACCCCGACTGCCCTAGAGCAGTACTTC. Its translation is CASSSTPTALEQYF.

This chain connects TRBV7-8 to TRBJ2-7; TRBD2 aligns across 11 bases. With 3 bases clipped from V and 7 bases from J, the junction kept 5 bases outside the gene matches. CDR3 length equals 14 residues. Germline V lookup: CDR1 SGHVS, CDR2 FQNEAQ. The DNA of the CDR3 is TGTGCCAGCAGCTTCACTAGCGGGAGTGGAGAGCAGTACTTC. Translation gives CASSFTSGSGEQYF.

There are a few counts of this clone. The CDR3 loop reads CASSPQPPPNEQFF. The DNA for the CDR3 is TGTGCCAGCTCACCACAGCCACCACCCAATGAGCAGTTCTTC. This rearrangement joins TRBV18 to TRBJ2-1; D remains ambiguous. This CDR3 is 14 amino acids long. Trimming stripped 1 base from V and 6 bases from J, with 10 bases between. Germline loops: CDR1 KGHSH, CDR2 LQKENI.

This rearrangement joins TRBV3-1 (or the pseudogene TRBV3-2) to TRBJ2-2; TRBD2 aligns across 11 bases. The CDR3 has 17 residues. Germline V gene data show CDR1 as LGHDT and CDR2 as YNNKEL (reference sequence). The J segment lost 5 bases and the V segment lost 1 base, leaving 6 bases of the junction unmatched. As DNA, the CDR3 is TGTGCCAGCAGCCAAGCTAGGACTAGCGGGCAAACCGGGGAGCTGTTTTTT. Translated, it gives CASSQARTSGQTGELFF.

The CDR3 here is CASSAVNTGELFF. In DNA form, the CDR3 reads TGTGCCAGCTCGGCGGTGAACACCGGGGAGCTGTTTTTT. The gene calls are TRBV18 and TRBJ2-2; D unclear. Germline-derived CDR1 and CDR2 are KGHSH and LQKENI. This CDR3 has 13 residues. Trimming took 6 bases from V and 1 from J, leaving 6 bases between them. Full variable domain (missing parts from reference TRBV18 and TRBJ2-2): NAGVMQNPRHLVRRRGQEARLRCSPMKGHSHVYWYRQLPEEGLKFMVYLQKENIIDESGMPKERFSAEFPKEGPSILRIQQVVRGDSAAYFCASSAVNTGELFFGEGSRLTVL.

The V and J genes are TRBV14 and TRBJ2-5; 11 bases fit TRBD1. The CDR3 covers 14 residues. V lost 4 bases and J lost 4; bases outside the gene matches: 2. Germline CDR1 and CDR2: SGHDN and FVKESK. This CDR3 is CASSRTGGGETQYF. CDR3 in DNA: TGTGCCAGCAGCCGGACAGGGGGCGGAGAGACCCAGTACTTC.

This chain uses TRBV18 with TRBJ2-7; 9 positions match TRBD1. Trimming removed 3 bases from V and 6 bases from J; junction bases left unmatched: 9. The CDR3 consists of 15 residues. Germline V lookup: CDR1 KGHSH, CDR2 LQKENI. CDR3 sequence reads: CASSPGVTGGSEQYF. DNA for the CDR3: TGTGCCAGCTCACCCGGAGTTACAGGGGGCTCCGAGCAGTACTTC.